Given below is one TCR beta chain in context. No cognate antigen has been identified for it. Base qualities are not provided; no much larger clone lies one nucleotide away. Genomic DNA was extracted from sorted cells for sequencing of the TCRbeta CDR3 region. The immunoSEQ Assay was used for sequencing of TCRbeta CDR3 regions. TCRdb took this table from immuneACCESS and kept in-frame rearrangements with V and J called. Such tables lack part of the clones; where checked against another copy, unresolved V genes explain under half of the gap, and the rest is unexplained. Recorded for this sample are over 85,000 clones; approximately 83% of them occurred a single time. The leading ten clones occupy almost 1.5% of the sample. The data stem from a study of OX40 agonist ivuxolimab in advanced cancers. Notes on the research overall: The costimulatory receptor OX40 (CD134) was targeted by ivuxolimab, a fully human IgG2 agonistic monoclonal antibody. Peripheral TCRbeta sequencing aimed to test whether ivuxolimab altered TCR sequence diversity and caused clonal T-cell expansion. Prior anti-PD-1, anti-PD-L1 or anti-CTLA-4 therapy was permitted, and checkpoint inhibitors had been received by less than 45% of dose-escalation patients. Three dose-escalation patients achieved partial responses, one with hepatocellular carcinoma and two with cutaneous melanoma. A male proportion of 75% to 85% and a mean age of roughly 55 years, ranging from roughly 23 to 90, were recorded for the dose-escalation cohort. Of the approximately 54 patients in dose escalation, about 20 had hepatocellular carcinoma, about 15 had melanoma, 9 had renal cell carcinoma and 9 had head and neck cancer. Intravenous ivuxolimab was administered to patients every 2 weeks at six dose levels: 0.01, 0.1, 0.3, 1.5, 3 and 10 mg/kg. The paper describes the monotherapy dose-escalation part (N of about 50 patients) of the phase I trial of ivuxolimab. The full study reports these points: Low levels of normalized T-cell clonal expansion were also seen in some patients who did not respond. Which antigens the clonally expanded peripheral T cells were specific for was not determined. In the 0.1-3.0 mg/kg groups, partial responders were among the patients with the lowest normalized peripheral clonal expansion, particularly in CD8+ T cells. After ivuxolimab, expanded clones were on average more numerous among CD8+ T cells than among CD4+ T cells. At doses from 0.1 to 3.0 mg/kg, clonal expansion was seen in both CD4+ and CD8+ blood T cells between baseline and week 6.

There are 14 amino acids in the CDR3, from cysteine to phenylalanine inclusive. The only DNA kept is the CDR3, 42 bases in frame from the first base. Taken from the germline V gene, the CDR1 and CDR2 loops are LGHNA and YSLEER. At the junction V is shortened by 5 bases and J by 0 bases, with 11 bases in between. The trial excluded patients who had a history of autoimmune disease or were on systemic immunosuppression. In every dose cohort, peripheral blood was drawn for TCR sequencing at baseline, cycle 4 day 1, and cycle 7 day 1. Samples came from an open-label, multicenter, first-in-human phase I dose-escalation trial of ivuxolimab. Adults with locally advanced or metastatic head and neck squamous cell, hepatocellular, melanoma or renal cell carcinoma were enrolled in the trial. Before TCR sequencing, CD4+ T cells and CD8+ T cells from peripheral blood were sorted into separate populations.

This TCR was recovered from an adult with an advanced solid tumor such as melanoma, head and neck, liver or kidney cancer. The input for sequencing was CD4+ or CD8+ T cells sorted from blood, taken in a trial of the OX40 agonist ivuxolimab. The V gene is TRBV4-3 and the J gene is TRBJ2-7; TRBD2 is perhaps the D gene, given 5 matching bases. The CDR3 in this case is CASSVGRGSYEQYF. The DNA sequence follows: TGCGCCAGCAGCGTGGGTCGGGGCTCCTACGAGCAGTACTTC.